This T cell receptor (beta chain) was captured by sequencing in a study of synovial regulatory T cells in juvenile arthritis. Study outcomes and limitations: TCR diversity was lower in inflammation-associated blood Treg cells than in other blood Treg cells.

From germline, CDR1 is GTSNPN and CDR2 SVGIG (reference sequence). The CDR3 runs 13 residues. A DNA sequence was not provided. A word on this clone: Its target is unknown.

iaTreg cells were HLA-DR+ Treg cells. Approximately eleven-patient cohort: some eleven active juvenile idiopathic arthritis patients, 3 polyarticular, 8 oligoarticular. TCRdb keeps only in-frame clones here, not all; method: immunoSEQ multiplex PCR. Its clone listing holds about 10,000 clones. Material for sequencing was Treg cells from blood. The sample's subset: HLA-DR+ inflammation-associated blood Treg cells. The chain combines TRBV30 with TRBJ1-2. The TCR originated in a donor aged 2 to 35 with juvenile idiopathic arthritis. The CDR3 sequence is CAWKQHGGYGYTF.